This note documents a single T cell receptor beta chain sequence. Antigen: not known. The CDR3 sequence is 14 residues long. The germline CDR1 and CDR2 sequences are SGHDN and FVKESK. V was clipped by 1 base and J by 6 bases, with 13 bases between them. These data are taken from a study of immune evolution from preneoplasia to lung adenocarcinoma. Study outcomes and limitations: Later-stage lesions appeared to have more T cells, more diversity, less clonality. KRAS-mutant nodules had the highest T cell clonality.

The assay was immunoSEQ multiplex PCR, and TCRdb's table has in-frame clones only and misses some. The data show 3,500 to 4,500 clones, 75% to 85% seen once. Histologic diagnosis was independently verified by two lung pathologists. This chain connects TRBV14 to TRBJ2-7; D remains unclear. This clonotype was obtained from a person aged 35 to 65 with lung adenocarcinoma. Some clones in this sample may be carry-over from other donors' samples. The source material was FFPE invasive lung adenocarcinoma tissue. CDR3 bases: TGTGCCAGCAGCCAAGTGGGAATCCGTGGCGAGCAGTACTTC. Translating gives CASSQVGIRGEQYF.